A selection of T cell receptor beta chains follows, all from one sample in a study of T cell responses to AZD1222 COVID-19 vaccine. The table came from immunoSEQ multiplex PCR; TCRdb's copy has only in-frame clones and leaves some out. The sample consists of about 60,000 clones, around 84% of them appearing once. The sample in question was peripheral blood, obtained on day 0 of AZD1222 vaccination. The receptors were sampled from an adult in good health. The CDR3 runs from the conserved cysteine through the conserved F or W. Each record gives: CDR3 length, D gene, V gene, clone size, J gene, CDR3 protein, CDR3 DNA. The D gene is left open where the match is weak. Only some rows state a clone size, as once, few, many or a class for expanded clones.

len: 14; d_gene: -; v_gene: TRBV19; abundance: -; j_gene: TRBJ2-7; CDR3aa: CASSIRDGSYEQYF; CDR3nt: TGTGCCAGTAGTATTAGGGACGGCTCCTACGAGCAGTACTTC
len: 13; d_gene: TRBD1; v_gene: TRBV19; abundance: -; j_gene: TRBJ1-5; CDR3aa: CASGKQGNQPQHF; CDR3nt: TGTGCCAGTGGAAAACAGGGGAATCAGCCCCAGCATTTT
len: 15; d_gene: -; v_gene: TRBV5-8; abundance: -; j_gene: TRBJ1-4; CDR3aa: CASSLGASGDEKLFF; CDR3nt: TGTGCCAGCAGCCTCGGGGCCTCAGGAGATGAAAAACTGTTTTTT
len: 13; d_gene: TRBD1; v_gene: TRBV7-9; abundance: -; j_gene: TRBJ1-2; CDR3aa: CASSTGQGIGYTF; CDR3nt: TGTGCCAGCAGCACCGGACAGGGGATTGGCTACACCTTC
len: 13; d_gene: -; v_gene: TRBV12-3/TRBV12-4; abundance: -; j_gene: TRBJ1-1; CDR3aa: CASSITASWEAFF; CDR3nt: TGTGCCAGCAGCATAACAGCTTCATGGGAAGCTTTCTTT
len: 13; d_gene: -; v_gene: TRBV19; abundance: -; j_gene: TRBJ2-5; CDR3aa: CASSIGGLKTQYF; CDR3nt: TGTGCCAGTAGTATAGGGGGGCTGAAGACCCAGTACTTC
len: 14; d_gene: -; v_gene: TRBV15; abundance: -; j_gene: TRBJ1-5; CDR3aa: CATSREGPNQPQHF; CDR3nt: TGTGCCACCAGCAGGGAGGGCCCCAATCAGCCCCAGCATTTT
len: 14; d_gene: -; v_gene: TRBV14; abundance: -; j_gene: TRBJ2-7; CDR3aa: CASSQTDRSPEQYF; CDR3nt: TGTGCCAGCAGCCAAACTGACAGGTCTCCCGAGCAGTACTTC
len: 16; d_gene: -; v_gene: TRBV7-8; abundance: few; j_gene: TRBJ1-4; CDR3aa: CASSLIQRGYNEKLFF; CDR3nt: TGTGCCAGCAGCTTAATACAGCGAGGATATAATGAAAAACTGTTTTTT
len: 15; d_gene: TRBD1; v_gene: TRBV15; abundance: -; j_gene: TRBJ2-2; CDR3aa: CATSGAGTVSGELFF; CDR3nt: TGTGCCACCAGCGGAGCCGGGACAGTCTCCGGGGAGCTGTTTTTT
len: 17; d_gene: -; v_gene: TRBV7-2; abundance: -; j_gene: TRBJ2-7; CDR3aa: CASSLAKDRLSSYEQYF; CDR3nt: TGTGCCAGCAGCTTAGCCAAGGACAGATTGAGCTCCTACGAGCAGTACTTC
len: 14; d_gene: -; v_gene: TRBV18; abundance: -; j_gene: TRBJ2-5; CDR3aa: CASSPTSNQETQYF; CDR3nt: TGTGCCAGCTCACCGACATCGAACCAAGAGACCCAGTACTTC
len: 15; d_gene: TRBD1; v_gene: TRBV5-6; abundance: -; j_gene: TRBJ1-2; CDR3aa: CASSLGTGGAYGYTF; CDR3nt: TGTGCCAGCAGCTTGGGGACAGGGGGTGCCTATGGCTACACCTTC
len: 16; d_gene: TRBD2; v_gene: TRBV19; abundance: -; j_gene: TRBJ2-7; CDR3aa: CASSTWTSGGSYEQYF; CDR3nt: TGTGCCAGTAGTACCTGGACTAGCGGGGGCTCCTACGAGCAGTACTTC
len: 14; d_gene: TRBD1; v_gene: TRBV2; abundance: few; j_gene: TRBJ2-5; CDR3aa: CASRGTANQETQYF; CDR3nt: TGTGCCAGCAGGGGGACAGCTAACCAAGAGACCCAGTACTTC
len: 14; d_gene: -; v_gene: TRBV11-2; abundance: once; j_gene: TRBJ1-5; CDR3aa: CASSSRSRDDAQHF; CDR3nt: TGTGCCAGCAGCTCCCGAAGCCGGGATGATGCCCAGCATTTT
len: 17; d_gene: -; v_gene: TRBV4-2; abundance: -; j_gene: TRBJ1-5; CDR3aa: CASSPVGGRALNQPQHF; CDR3nt: TGTGCCAGCAGCCCCGTCGGGGGGAGAGCACTCAATCAGCCCCAGCATTTT
len: 15; d_gene: -; v_gene: TRBV5-4; abundance: -; j_gene: TRBJ1-4; CDR3aa: CASSREGSTNEKLFF; CDR3nt: TGTGCCAGCAGTCGTGAAGGGTCAACTAATGAAAAACTGTTTTTT
len: 13; d_gene: -; v_gene: TRBV5-1; abundance: -; j_gene: TRBJ2-2; CDR3aa: CASSLPGGGELFF; CDR3nt: TGCGCCAGCAGCTTGCCGGGTGGCGGGGAGCTGTTTTTT
len: 15; d_gene: TRBD2; v_gene: TRBV6-5; abundance: -; j_gene: TRBJ2-7; CDR3aa: CASSWGRGGYYEQYF; CDR3nt: TGTGCCAGCAGTTGGGGACGGGGGGGATACTACGAGCAGTACTTC
len: 14; d_gene: -; v_gene: TRBV5-1; abundance: -; j_gene: TRBJ2-2; CDR3aa: CASSASTEAGELFF; CDR3nt: TGCGCCAGCAGCGCATCGACAGAGGCCGGGGAGCTGTTTTTT
len: 15; d_gene: TRBD1; v_gene: TRBV4-2; abundance: -; j_gene: TRBJ1-1; CDR3aa: CASSPGQGLGTEAFF; CDR3nt: TGTGCCAGCAGCCCAGGACAGGGGCTGGGCACTGAAGCTTTCTTT
len: 15; d_gene: -; v_gene: TRBV19; abundance: -; j_gene: TRBJ1-6; CDR3aa: CASSIGESYNSPLHF; CDR3nt: TGTGCCAGTAGTATTGGGGAGAGCTATAATTCACCCCTCCACTTT
len: 14; d_gene: TRBD1; v_gene: TRBV28; abundance: -; j_gene: TRBJ2-7; CDR3aa: CASMVDRVTYEQYF; CDR3nt: TGTGCCAGCATGGTGGACAGGGTAACCTACGAGCAGTACTTC
len: 17; d_gene: TRBD2; v_gene: TRBV9; abundance: -; j_gene: TRBJ2-1; CDR3aa: CASSVVSGGLSYNEQFF; CDR3nt: TGTGCCAGCAGCGTAGTTAGCGGGGGGCTCTCCTACAATGAGCAGTTCTTC
len: 14; d_gene: -; v_gene: TRBV13; abundance: -; j_gene: TRBJ1-3; CDR3aa: CASSFRGAGNTIYF; CDR3nt: TGTGCCAGCAGCTTCCGGGGGGCTGGAAACACCATATATTTT
len: 14; d_gene: -; v_gene: TRBV11-1; abundance: -; j_gene: TRBJ2-3; CDR3aa: CASSPRKGGDTQYF; CDR3nt: TGTGCCAGCAGCCCCCGGAAGGGGGGAGATACGCAGTATTTT
len: 18; d_gene: -; v_gene: TRBV13; abundance: -; j_gene: TRBJ1-3; CDR3aa: CASSLQPRQAFSGNTIYF; CDR3nt: TGTGCCAGCAGCTTACAACCCCGCCAGGCCTTCTCTGGAAACACCATATATTTT
len: 14; d_gene: -; v_gene: TRBV4-3; abundance: -; j_gene: TRBJ2-5; CDR3aa: CASSQDGGPETQYF; CDR3nt: TGCGCCAGCAGCCAAGATGGGGGTCCAGAGACCCAGTACTTC
len: 13; d_gene: -; v_gene: TRBV9; abundance: -; j_gene: TRBJ1-2; CDR3aa: CASSADTFGGYTF; CDR3nt: TGTGCCAGCAGCGCGGACACCTTCGGAGGCTACACCTTC
len: 14; d_gene: -; v_gene: TRBV6-2/TRBV6-3; abundance: -; j_gene: TRBJ2-3; CDR3aa: CASSRLIPTDTQYF; CDR3nt: TGTGCCAGCAGCAGACTCATCCCCACAGATACGCAGTATTTT